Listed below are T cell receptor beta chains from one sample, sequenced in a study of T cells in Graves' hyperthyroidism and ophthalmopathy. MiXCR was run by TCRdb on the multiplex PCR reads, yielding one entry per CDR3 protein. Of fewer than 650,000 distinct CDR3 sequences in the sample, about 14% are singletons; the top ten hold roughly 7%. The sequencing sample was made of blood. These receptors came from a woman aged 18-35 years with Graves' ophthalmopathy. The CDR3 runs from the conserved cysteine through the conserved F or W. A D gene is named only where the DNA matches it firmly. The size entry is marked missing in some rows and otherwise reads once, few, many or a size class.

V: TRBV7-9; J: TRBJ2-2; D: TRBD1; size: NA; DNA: TGTGCCAGCACCGGGACAGGGGCTAATGGGCTGTTTTTT; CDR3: CASTGTGANGLFF
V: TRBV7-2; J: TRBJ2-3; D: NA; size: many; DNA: TGTGCCAGCAGCTTACAAGGGGGGACATACACAGATACGCAGTATTTT; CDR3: CASSLQGGTYTDTQYF
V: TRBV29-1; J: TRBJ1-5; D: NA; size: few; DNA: TGCAGCGTTGAAACGGCAGCCTTTCGCAATCAGCCCCAGCATTTT; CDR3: CSVETAAFRNQPQHF
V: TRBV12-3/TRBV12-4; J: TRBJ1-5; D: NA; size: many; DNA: TGTGCCAGCAGTTTAGTACCCCCTGGGACCCAGCATTTT; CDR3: CASSLVPPGTQHF
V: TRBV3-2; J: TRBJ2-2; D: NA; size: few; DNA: TGTGCCAGCAGCCAAGATTATTCAGTCCCTGCACCGGGGGAGCTGTTTTTT; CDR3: CASSQDYSVPAPGELFF
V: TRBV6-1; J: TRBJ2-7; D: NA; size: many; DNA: TGTGCCAGCAGATCGGACGTATCCTACGAGCAGTACTTC; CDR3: CASRSDVSYEQYF
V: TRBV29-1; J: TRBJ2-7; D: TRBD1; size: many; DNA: TGCAGCGTTGAAGATGGGACAGGGTGGGAGCAGTACTTC; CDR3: CSVEDGTGWEQYF
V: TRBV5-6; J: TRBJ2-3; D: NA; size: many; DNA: TGTGCCAGCAGCTTGGTGTTAGGAATAGATACGCAGTATTTT; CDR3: CASSLVLGIDTQYF
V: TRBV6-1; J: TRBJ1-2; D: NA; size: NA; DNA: TGTGCCAGCAGTGAACCGGGACTTTCCGCCTGGGGCACCTTC; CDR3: CASSEPGLSAWGTF
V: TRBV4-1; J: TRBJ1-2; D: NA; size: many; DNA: TGCGCCAGCAGCCAAGCAGGGATTACCTATGGCTACACCTTC; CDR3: CASSQAGITYGYTF
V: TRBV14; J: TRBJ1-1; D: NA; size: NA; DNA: TGTGCCAGCAGCCAGATGGGGGGGACTGAAGCTTTCTTT; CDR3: CASSQMGGTEAFF
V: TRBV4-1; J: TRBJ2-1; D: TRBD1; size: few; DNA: TGCGCCAGCAGCCAAGTTAGGCCCCGGGACAGGGTCAACAATGAGCAGTTCTTC; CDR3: CASSQVRPRDRVNNEQFF
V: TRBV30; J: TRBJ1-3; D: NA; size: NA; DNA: TGTGCCTGGAGTGGAAGCTCTGGAAACACCATATATTTT; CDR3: CAWSGSSGNTIYF
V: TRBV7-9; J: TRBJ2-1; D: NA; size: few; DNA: TGTGCCAGCAGCCAACCGGGAGAGTTTCCCTACAATGAGCAGTTCTTC; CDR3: CASSQPGEFPYNEQFF
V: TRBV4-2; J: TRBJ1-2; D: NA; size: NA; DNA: TGTGCCAGCGGGGACAACGGGAACTATGGCTACACCTTC; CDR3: CASGDNGNYGYTF
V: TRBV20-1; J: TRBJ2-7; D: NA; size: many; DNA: TGCAGTGCTAGACAGAGGGGCCCCAGCTCCTACGAGCAGTACTTC; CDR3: CSARQRGPSSYEQYF
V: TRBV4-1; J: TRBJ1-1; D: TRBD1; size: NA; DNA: TGCGCCAGCAGCCAAGGGTCCGGCCAGGGGGCCACTGAAGCTTTCTTT; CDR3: CASSQGSGQGATEAFF
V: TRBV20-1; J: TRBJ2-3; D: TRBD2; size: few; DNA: TGCAGTTCCCCCGGGATAGCGGGGATATCTAGCACAGATACGCAGTATTTT; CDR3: CSSPGIAGISSTDTQYF
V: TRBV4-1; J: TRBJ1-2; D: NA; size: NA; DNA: TGCGCCAGCAGCCAAGTCGCCGAACACCCTAACTATGGCTACACCTTC; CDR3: CASSQVAEHPNYGYTF
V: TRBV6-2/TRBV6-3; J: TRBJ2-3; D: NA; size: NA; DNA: TGTGCCAGCAGTTACTCCAATCTAGCTGCAGATACGCAGTATTTT; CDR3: CASSYSNLAADTQYF
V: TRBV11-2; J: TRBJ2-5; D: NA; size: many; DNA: TGTGCCAGCACCTTTGCCGGGGAGACCCAGTACTTC; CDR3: CASTFAGETQYF
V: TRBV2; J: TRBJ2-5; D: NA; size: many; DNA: TGTGCCAGCAGTGATGGGCGCGTACAGGAGACCCAGTACTTC; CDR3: CASSDGRVQETQYF
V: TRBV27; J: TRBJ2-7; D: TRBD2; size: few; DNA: TGTGCCAGCGGGACGACTAGCGGGAGGGTCAACGAGCAGTACTTC; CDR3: CASGTTSGRVNEQYF
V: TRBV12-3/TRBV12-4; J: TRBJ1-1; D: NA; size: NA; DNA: TGTGCCAGCCTTACGGGGGTTCGTTTGCCCTTGGGTACTGAAGCTTTCTTT; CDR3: CASLTGVRLPLGTEAFF
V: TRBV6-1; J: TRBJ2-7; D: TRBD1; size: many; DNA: TGTGCCAGCAGTTCCCACCGGACAGGAACCTCCTACGAGCAGTACTTC; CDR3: CASSSHRTGTSYEQYF
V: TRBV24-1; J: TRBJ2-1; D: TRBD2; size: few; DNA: TGTGCCACCAGTGATTTGGGACAGGACCTTAGGACTAGCGGGGGGGACAATGAGCAGTTCTTC; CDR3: CATSDLGQDLRTSGGDNEQFF
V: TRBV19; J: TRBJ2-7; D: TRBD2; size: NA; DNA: TGTGCCAGTAGTATAGATCGCGGTAGCGGGGTCTCCTACGAGCAGTACTTC; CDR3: CASSIDRGSGVSYEQYF
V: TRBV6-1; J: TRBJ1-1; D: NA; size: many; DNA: TGTGCCAGCAGCAGGGATGGGGATTATGGTGAAGCTTTCTTT; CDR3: CASSRDGDYGEAFF
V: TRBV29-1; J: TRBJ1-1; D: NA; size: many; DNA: TGCAGCGTTGCCAGGGCTGAAGCTTTCTTT; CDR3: CSVARAEAFF
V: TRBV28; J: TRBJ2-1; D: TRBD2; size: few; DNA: TGTGTCAGCAGTTTAACCCGGGAGGCTTACAATGAGCAGTTCTTC; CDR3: CVSSLTREAYNEQFF
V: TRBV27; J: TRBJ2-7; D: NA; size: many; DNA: TGTGCCAGCAGTTTGTACCTAGGTGGGTACGAGCAGTACTTC; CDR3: CASSLYLGGYEQYF
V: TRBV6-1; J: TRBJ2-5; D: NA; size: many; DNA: TGTGCCAGCAGCAACCCGGGCCACCAAGAGACCCAGTACTTC; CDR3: CASSNPGHQETQYF
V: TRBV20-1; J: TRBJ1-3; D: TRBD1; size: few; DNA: TGCAGTGTCGCACAGGGGGCGTATGGAAACACCATATATTTT; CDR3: CSVAQGAYGNTIYF